A single sample gave rise to the 19 T cell receptor beta chains below, sequenced in a study of cytomegalovirus exposure and HLA in healthy donors. The PCR made use of 60 Vbeta and 13 Jbeta primers. Profiled with immunoSEQ multiplex PCR; TCRdb holds only in-frame clones, not every one. The sample has 150,000 to 160,000 clones, about 84% seen once. The sample was PBMCs. The receptors here all came from a woman in her forties in good health and CMV-seropositive.

This clone showed up just a few times. The chain couples TRBV11-2 to TRBJ2-3; D remains unclear. Germline CDR1 is SGHAT and CDR2 is FQNNGV. V lost 0 bases and J 6 bases, leaving 7 bases between the germline ends. The CDR3 length is 13 residues. CDR3 region: CASSLEFRDTQYF. CDR3 sequence (DNA): TGTGCCAGCAGCTTAGAATTCAGGGATACGCAGTATTTT.

J is TRBJ2-1 and V is TRBV7-6, with D possibly being TRBD2 (7 bases). The CDR3 contains 15 residues. Trimming removed 5 bases from V and 4 bases from J, with 15 bases in between. Per germline, CDR1 SGHVS and CDR2 FNYEAQ. The CDR3 is CASSQEGGPYNEQFF. DNA of the CDR3: TGTGCCAGCAGCCAAGAGGGGGGGCCATACAATGAGCAGTTCTTC.

The CDR3 spells CASSPQQGESYEQYF. The CDR3 DNA is TGTGCCAGCTCACCACAGCAGGGGGAGTCCTACGAGCAGTACTTC. The chain links TRBV18 to TRBJ2-5; 7 bases match TRBD1. Gene TRBJ2-7 matches the end of the DNA better, so the J call may be wrong. Germline lookup yields CDR1 KGHSH and CDR2 LQKENI. This CDR3 is built from 15 residues.

The chain couples TRBV7-9 to TRBJ1-1, with 10 bases aligning to TRBD1. The CDR3 sequence is 15 residues long. The V gene end was trimmed by 7 bases and the J gene end by 1 base; junction bases not matched to a gene: 6. Germline V CDR1 and CDR2: SEHNR, FQNEAQ (reference sequence). CDR3 amino acids: CASTQRDRGNTEAFF. The DNA for the CDR3 is TGTGCCAGCACCCAGCGGGACAGGGGGAACACTGAAGCTTTCTTT.

This sequence joins TRBV29-1 and TRBJ1-3, with 8 bases that match TRBD1. Germline V gene sequence: CDR1 SQVTM, CDR2 ANQGSEA. Losses at the gene ends were 4 bases for V and 0 bases for J; bases not matched to a gene: 5. This CDR3 is 15 amino acids long. This chain's CDR3 is CSVVGTGSSGNTIYF. The CDR3 DNA reads TGCAGCGTTGTTGGGACAGGCAGCTCTGGAAACACCATATATTTT.

J is TRBJ2-2 and V is TRBV30, with D unclear. This CDR3 contains 15 residues. CDR1 GTSNPN and CDR2 SVGIG come from the germline V gene (reference sequence). Trimming shortened V by 0 bases and J by 6 bases, and 14 bases separated the two germline ends. CDR3 nucleotide sequence: TGTGCCTGGAGTGTAGTTGGTCTAGATGCCGGGGAGCTGTTTTTT. Translating it yields CAWSVVGLDAGELFF.

J is TRBJ2-1 and V is TRBV6-1; the match to TRBD2 covers 8 bases. V lost 4 bases and J lost 7; bases outside the gene matches: 12. The length of the CDR3 is 16 residues. Per the germline V gene, CDR1 is MNHNS and CDR2 is SASEGT. CDR3 nucleotide sequence: TGTGCCAGCAGTGGAGCGGGTCGGGAGGGTAGGAATGAGCAGTTCTTC. Translated, it gives CASSGAGREGRNEQFF.

CDR3 loop: CASSLKPSGTTYPDTQYF. CDR3 DNA sequence: TGTGCCAGCAGCCTCAAACCTAGCGGGACGACCTATCCAGATACGCAGTATTTT. The rearrangement uses TRBV11-2 and TRBJ2-3, with 9 bases lining up with TRBD2. V dropped 5 bases and J dropped 4; count of bases not matched to a gene: 16. CDR1 SGHAT and CDR2 FQNNGV come from the germline V gene. This CDR3 is 18 amino acids long.

The chain employs TRBV29-1 and TRBJ2-7, with 10 bases matching TRBD1. CDR3 length: 14 residues. Germline values: CDR1 SQVTM, CDR2 ANQGSEA. V was clipped by 5 bases and J by 6 bases; unmatched bases: 10. The CDR3 DNA sequence: TGCAGCGTTCAGACCGGGACAGGGGCTTCCGAGCAGTACTTC. It yields the protein CSVQTGTGASEQYF.

V usage is TRBV4-1 and J usage is TRBJ1-5, with D unresolved. V was trimmed by 1 base and J by 4 bases, leaving 5 bases between them. This CDR3 is built from 13 residues. Germline-derived CDR1 and CDR2 are MGHRA and YSYEKL. DNA of the CDR3: TGCGCCAGCAGCCAAGCAGGTAATCAGCCCCAGCATTTT. Protein sequence: CASSQAGNQPQHF.

The chain joins TRBV7-9 to TRBJ2-1; the D gene is possibly TRBD2 (6 bases). The CDR3 is 15 amino acids. Per the germline V gene, CDR1 is SEHNR and CDR2 is FQNEAQ (reference sequence). Between the trimmed V and J ends, which lost 8 bases and 2 bases, there was a span of 16 bases. The CDR3 coding sequence is TGTGCCAGCGCCCCCTGGGGGGTTCCCTACAATGAGCAGTTCTTC. Its protein is CASAPWGVPYNEQFF.

The chain uses TRBV5-1 and TRBJ2-1; D ambiguous. The CDR3 totals 13 residues. Trimming removed 4 bases from V and 3 bases from J, with 8 bases in between. CDR1 SGHRS and CDR2 YFSETQ come from the germline V gene. This CDR3 reads CASSNQNYNEQFF. The DNA for the CDR3 is TGCGCCAGCAGCAACCAGAACTACAATGAGCAGTTCTTC.

The chain carries TRBV9 and TRBJ2-3, with D unresolved. Trimming removed 3 bases at V and 1 base at J, with 3 bases between. Per germline, CDR1 SGDLS and CDR2 YYNGEE. The CDR3 consists of 12 residues. The CDR3 sequence: CASSAGTDTQYF. The CDR3 DNA is TGTGCCAGCAGCGCTGGCACAGATACGCAGTATTTT.

J is TRBJ2-3 and V is TRBV7-9, with TRBD2 matching over 8 bases. This CDR3 comprises 15 residues. Germline CDR1 is SEHNR and CDR2 is FQNEAQ (reference sequence). The ends lost 10 bases at V and 2 bases at J; junction bases unmatched: 11. CDR3 region: CATSRSSGITDTQYF. In DNA, the CDR3 is TGTGCCACCTCCCGGAGTAGCGGGATCACAGATACGCAGTATTTT. The full variable domain, completed using reference TRBV7-9 and TRBJ2-3, is DTGVSQNPRHKITKRGQNVTFRCDPISEHNRLYWYRQTLGQGPEFLTYFQNEAQLEKSRLLSDRFSAERPKGSFSTLEIQRTEQGDSAMYLCATSRSSGITDTQYFGPGTRLTVL.

The V and J genes are TRBV6-1 and TRBJ2-1, with D possibly TRBD1 on 5 matching bases. From germline, CDR1 is MNHNS and CDR2 SASEGT. This CDR3 has 15 amino acids. Trimming stripped 7 bases from V and 5 bases from J, with 18 bases between. This CDR3 is CASKKDSLVNNEQFF. The CDR3 region has the DNA TGTGCCAGCAAAAAAGACAGTCTAGTAAACAATGAGCAGTTCTTC.

The chain employs TRBV11-2 and TRBJ2-2; weak D call: TRBD2 (6 bases). The CDR3 spans 15 residues. Per the germline V gene, CDR1 is SGHAT and CDR2 is FQNNGV. V lost 4 bases to trimming and J lost 6 bases, with 15 bases between them. The CDR3 bases are TGTGCCAGCAGCTCACCCACGACTAGTTCCGGGGAGCTGTTTTTT. As protein: CASSSPTTSSGELFF.

This clone has more than one count but fewer than ten. This chain uses TRBV2 with TRBJ1-1, with D unresolved. The V end lost 7 bases, the J end lost 11 bases, and 20 bases lay between the germline ends. The CDR3 sequence is 13 residues long. The germline V gene encodes CDR1 SNHLY and CDR2 FYNNEI. The CDR3 sequence is CASIIQRRGDAFF. The CDR3, as DNA: TGTGCCAGCATTATCCAAAGGCGGGGAGACGCTTTCTTT.

This clone appeared once. The DNA of the CDR3 is TGTGCCAGCAGCTACGGGAGGACAGATACGCAGTATTTT. Amino acid sequence: CASSYGRTDTQYF. V usage is TRBV5-4 and J usage is TRBJ2-3; 7 nucleotides align to TRBD2. From germline, CDR1 is SGHNT and CDR2 YYREEE (reference sequence). CDR3 size: 13 residues. With V trimmed by 3 bases and J by 3 bases, 1 base remained unmatched.

This rearrangement joins TRBV5-6 to TRBJ2-3; D may be TRBD2 (5 bases). The germline gives CDR1 SGHDT, CDR2 YYEEEE. With 3 bases removed from V and 1 base from J, the gap between germline ends came to 12 bases. The CDR3 is 15 amino acids. CDR3 sequence (DNA): TGTGCCAGCAGCTCGATCAGAGCGGGCACAGATACGCAGTATTTT. Translation gives CASSSIRAGTDTQYF.